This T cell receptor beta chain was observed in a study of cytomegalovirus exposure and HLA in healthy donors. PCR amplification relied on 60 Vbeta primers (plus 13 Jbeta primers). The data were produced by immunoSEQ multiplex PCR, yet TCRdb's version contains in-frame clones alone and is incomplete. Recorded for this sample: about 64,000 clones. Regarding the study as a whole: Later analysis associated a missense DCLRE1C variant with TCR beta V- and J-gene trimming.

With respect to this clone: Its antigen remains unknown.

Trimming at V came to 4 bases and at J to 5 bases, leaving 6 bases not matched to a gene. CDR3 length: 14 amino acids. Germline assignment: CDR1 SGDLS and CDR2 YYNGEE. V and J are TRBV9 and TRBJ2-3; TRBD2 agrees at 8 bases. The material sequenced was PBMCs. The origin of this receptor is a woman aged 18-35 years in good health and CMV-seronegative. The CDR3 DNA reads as TGTGCCAGCAGCCCGGGGGGGCCGGGAGATACGCAGTATTTT. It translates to CASSPGGPGDTQYF.